The 28 T cell receptor beta chains given below trace back to one sample, sequenced in a study of control samples from healthy donors and cancer patients. Clones were sequenced by immunoSEQ multiplex PCR, and TCRdb holds only the in-frame ones, with some missing. The sample consists of around 150,000 clones, almost 90% of them appearing once. Sequenced sample: blood. These receptors all stem from a man younger than 30 in good health.

This chain uses TRBV2 with TRBJ1-5; TRBD1 is a possible D gene (6 bases). The CDR3 has 13 amino acids. The germline CDR1 and CDR2 sequences are SNHLY and FYNNEI. V was trimmed by 4 bases and J by 6 bases, leaving 10 bases between them. The CDR3 reads CASSVEGGQPQHF. CDR3 in DNA: TGTGCCAGCAGTGTGGAAGGGGGTCAGCCCCAGCATTTT.

This chain uses TRBV5-4 with TRBJ1-6; D not resolved. This CDR3 is 15 amino acids long. Trimming pared 0 bases from V and 8 bases from J, leaving 12 bases between. Germline loops: CDR1 SGHNT, CDR2 YYREEE (reference sequence). The CDR3 spells CASSLGHPGDSPLHF. The CDR3 DNA follows: TGTGCCAGCAGCTTGGGGCACCCTGGGGATTCACCCCTCCACTTT.

The rearrangement joins TRBV6-5 to TRBJ2-7, with TRBD1 matching 8 bases. Germline-derived CDR1 and CDR2 are MNHEY and SVGAGI. CDR3 length equals 13 residues. Unmatched junction bases numbered 7, after V lost 6 bases and J lost 6 bases. DNA for the CDR3: TGTGCCAGCAGATCCGGGACAGGACGCGAGCAGTACTTC. Amino acid sequence: CASRSGTGREQYF.

The CDR3 bases are TGTGCCAGTAGTACTCGGCAGGCCGAGCAGTACTTC. Its protein is CASSTRQAEQYF. The rearrangement links TRBV19 to TRBJ2-7; D remains unclear. There are 12 residues in the CDR3. The V and J ends lost 4 bases and 6 bases respectively, with 10 bases between them. CDR1 is LNHDA, CDR2 SQIVND, per germline (reference sequence).

The chain links TRBV30 to TRBJ1-6, with D possibly TRBD1 on 5 matching bases. V was cut by 0 bases and J by 17 bases, with 26 bases left in between. Germline loops: CDR1 GTSNPN, CDR2 SVGIG (reference sequence). There are 16 residues in the CDR3. CDR3: CAWSVSGRGGARPFHF. In DNA, the CDR3 is TGTGCCTGGAGTGTATCCGGGCGAGGAGGGGCTCGCCCCTTCCACTTT. Based on the CDR3 plus reference TRBV30 and TRBJ1-6, the full variable domain is SQTIHQWPATLVQPVGSPLSLECTVEGTSNPNLYWYRQAAGRGLQLLFYSVGIGQISSEVPQNLSASRPQDRQFILSSKKLLLSDSGFYLCAWSVSGRGGARPFHFGNGTRLTVT.

A remark on this clone: The junction departs from the called germline gene at one end, perhaps through a read error. V is TRBV11-2 and J is TRBJ1-6; no definite D call. CDR3 length equals 9 residues. Germline lookup yields CDR1 SGHAT and CDR2 FQNNGV. The CDR3: CASSEAHYF. DNA of the CDR3: TGTGCCAGCAGCGAGGCGCATTACTTT.

The chain uses TRBV5-6 and TRBJ2-3; 10 nucleotides line up with TRBD2. There are 16 residues in the CDR3. Trimming at V came to 5 bases and at J to 5 bases, leaving 11 bases not matched to a gene. The V gene's germline CDR1 is SGHDT and CDR2 YYEEEE. The CDR3 loop reads CASSPLSGGALDTQYF. The CDR3 bases are TGTGCCAGCAGTCCGCTCAGCGGGGGGGCGTTAGATACGCAGTATTTT.

This clone turned up a few times. This chain uses TRBV27 with TRBJ1-5, with unresolved D. The CDR3 spans 14 residues. V gave up 5 bases and J gave up 7 bases, with 15 bases separating them. Germline-derived CDR1 and CDR2 are MNHEY and SMNVEV (reference sequence). The CDR3 region has the DNA TGTGCCAGCAGTCACCTTGCGTCGGACCAGCCCCAGCATTTT. It specifies CASSHLASDQPQHF.

The chain uses TRBV4-3 and TRBJ2-5; D uncertain. The CDR3 loop spans 15 amino acids. CDR1 is LGHNA and CDR2 is YSLEER in the germline V gene. Deletions cut 0 bases from V and 7 bases from J, with 15 bases between. In DNA form, the CDR3 reads TGCGCCAGCAGCCAAGATCCGGAGTCTTTCGGGACCCAGTACTTC. It specifies CASSQDPESFGTQYF.

J is TRBJ2-7 and V is TRBV15; D is perhaps TRBD1 or TRBD2 (7 bases each). The germline V gene has CDR1 LNHNV and CDR2 YYDKDF (reference sequence). The CDR3 contains 16 residues. With 5 bases removed from V and 0 bases from J, the gap between germline ends came to 17 bases. The CDR3: CATSQEGGGSSYEQYF. CDR3 bases: TGTGCCACCAGCCAAGAGGGAGGGGGCAGCTCCTACGAGCAGTACTTC.

The chain has TRBV12-3 or TRBV12-4 and TRBJ1-2; D possibly corresponds to TRBD1 (6 bases). V lost 11 bases, J lost 7 bases, and 20 bases lay in between. The length of the CDR3 is 13 residues. CDR3 loop: CASSFTPRGGYTF. CDR3 in DNA: TGTGCCTCATCTTTTACCCCCAGGGGTGGCTACACCTTC.

The chain joins TRBV9 to TRBJ1-1; unclear D gene. CDR3 length: 14 amino acids. The V gene lost 4 bases and the J gene lost 2 bases, with 12 bases spanning the gap. Germline CDR1 reads SGDLS; CDR2 reads YYNGEE. The CDR3 sequence is CASSPPPPNTEAFF. CDR3 in DNA: TGTGCCAGCAGCCCCCCCCCGCCAAACACTGAAGCTTTCTTT.

V usage is TRBV6-2 or TRBV6-3 and J usage is TRBJ1-5, with a tentative D call TRBD1 (6 bases). V lost 2 bases and J 6 bases, leaving 14 bases between the germline ends. Germline V gene sequence: CDR1 MNHEY, CDR2 SVGEGT. This CDR3 is 15 amino acids long. The CDR3 DNA reads as TGTGCCAGCAGTTACCCCCGAGAAGGGGGTCAGCCCCAGCATTTT. It is translated as CASSYPREGGQPQHF.

In nucleotides, the CDR3 is TGTGCCAGCTCACCTGAAGGGGCTGACACCATATATTTT. Its translation: CASSPEGADTIYF. The V call is TRBV18, the J call TRBJ1-3; D possibly corresponds to TRBD1 (5 bases). From germline, CDR1 is KGHSH and CDR2 LQKENI. The CDR3 runs 13 residues. Trimming took 3 bases from V and 8 from J, leaving 11 bases between them.

The V and J genes are TRBV4-2 and TRBJ2-5, with 10 bases matching TRBD2. Per germline, CDR1 LGHNA and CDR2 YNFKEQ. This CDR3 has 15 residues. With 3 bases clipped from V and 2 bases from J, the junction kept 3 bases outside the gene matches. CDR3 nucleotide sequence: TGTGCCAGCAGCCATGGTAGCGGGGGGCAAGAGACCCAGTACTTC. Amino acid sequence: CASSHGSGGQETQYF.

The chain carries TRBV9 and TRBJ2-1; no clear D. Looked up from germline, CDR1 is SGDLS and CDR2 is YYNGEE. This CDR3 spans 12 amino acids. The V and J ends lost 5 bases and 5 bases respectively, with 8 bases between them. The CDR3: CASSATDNEQFF. The DNA of the CDR3 is TGTGCCAGCAGTGCCACAGACAATGAGCAGTTCTTC.

The gene calls are TRBV5-1 and TRBJ2-1; 7 nucleotides align to TRBD1. The CDR3 has 16 amino acids. Per germline, CDR1 SGHRS and CDR2 YFSETQ. Trimming cost V 4 bases and J 0 bases; bases outside gene matches: 7. The CDR3 spells CASSLYGTVSYNEQFF. The DNA of the CDR3 is TGCGCCAGCAGCCTATACGGGACAGTCTCCTACAATGAGCAGTTCTTC. Full variable domain (outside the CDR3, taken from reference TRBV5-1 and TRBJ2-1): KAGVTQTPRYLIKTRGQQVTLSCSPISGHRSVSWYQQTPGQGLQFLFEYFSETQRNKGNFPGRFSGRQFSNSRSEMNVSTLELGDSALYLCASSLYGTVSYNEQFFGPGTRLTVL.

The chain joins TRBV29-1 to TRBJ2-1; possibly TRBD1 for D (5 bases). Trimming shortened V by 3 bases and J by 2 bases, and 5 bases separated the two germline ends. Germline CDR1 reads SQVTM; CDR2 reads ANQGSEA. This CDR3 is built from 12 residues. In nucleotides, the CDR3 is TGCAGCGTTGACAGGGCCTACAATGAGCAGTTCTTC. Translating gives CSVDRAYNEQFF.

The V gene is TRBV5-1, the J gene TRBJ1-2, with D tentatively TRBD1 (6 bases). CDR3 length: 13 amino acids. Germline values: CDR1 SGHRS, CDR2 YFSETQ. The ends were cut back, 4 bases at V and 1 base at J, with 8 bases in the middle. The CDR3 DNA follows: TGCGCCAGCAGCGGGGGGCTTAACTATGGCTACACCTTC. This translates into CASSGGLNYGYTF. Full variable domain (remainder filled in from reference TRBV5-1 and TRBJ1-2): KAGVTQTPRYLIKTRGQQVTLSCSPISGHRSVSWYQQTPGQGLQFLFEYFSETQRNKGNFPGRFSGRQFSNSRSEMNVSTLELGDSALYLCASSGGLNYGYTFGSGTRLTVV.

J is TRBJ2-2 and V is TRBV6-6; D unclear. Trimming left V 4 bases short and J 2 bases short, with 2 bases between. Germline V gene lookup returns CDR1 MNHNY and CDR2 SVGAGI (reference sequence). The CDR3 consists of 12 residues. The CDR3 DNA follows: TGTGCCAGCAGTTTAAACACCGGGGAGCTGTTTTTT. Amino acids: CASSLNTGELFF.

In its sample, this clone was seen a few times. J is TRBJ1-5 and V is TRBV7-8; the D is unclear. V shed 1 base and J shed 6 bases, with 10 bases lying between them. This CDR3 is 14 amino acids long. Germline CDR1 is SGHVS and CDR2 is FQNEAQ. CDR3 residues: CASSLGPGSQPQHF. Here the CDR3 DNA reads TGTGCCAGCAGCTTAGGTCCTGGGTCTCAGCCCCAGCATTTT.

The J gene is TRBJ1-2, the V gene TRBV5-8; 7 nucleotides agree with TRBD1. Looked up from germline, CDR1 is SGHTS and CDR2 is YDEGEE. V was clipped by 0 bases and J by 0 bases; unmatched bases: 2. The length of the CDR3 is 15 residues. DNA for the CDR3: TGTGCCAGCAGCTTGGGGGACAGACCTAACTATGGCTACACCTTC. Translated, it gives CASSLGDRPNYGYTF.

The chain employs TRBV28 and TRBJ1-2; 7 bases line up with TRBD1. The CDR3 sequence is 14 residues long. The germline CDR1 and CDR2 sequences are MDHEN and SYDVKM. V dropped 4 bases and J dropped 6; count of bases not matched to a gene: 8. The CDR3, as DNA: TGTGCCAGCAGTTCCTCGACAGGGAGGAATGGCTACACCTTC. Translation: CASSSSTGRNGYTF.

This chain joins TRBV6-1 and TRBJ2-6; no definite D call. V was pared by 4 bases and J by 0 bases, with 10 bases between. This CDR3 comprises 16 residues. Germline V CDR1 and CDR2: MNHNS, SASEGT. The CDR3 DNA reads TGTGCCAGCAGTGTCGACGGAAGCTCTGGGGCCAACGTCCTGACTTTC. Its translation is CASSVDGSSGANVLTF.

The chain recombines TRBV9 with TRBJ2-1; the D is unclear. The CDR3 is made up of 14 amino acids. Germline CDR1 is SGDLS and CDR2 is YYNGEE. Trimming shortened V by 3 bases and J by 8 bases, and 15 bases separated the two germline ends. The CDR3 nucleotides read TGTGCCAGCAGCGCGTCACCCACGTGGGATGAGCAGTTCTTC. It specifies CASSASPTWDEQFF.

The rearrangement uses TRBV6-5 and TRBJ1-6; D might be TRBD1 (5 bases). Germline V gene lookup returns CDR1 MNHEY and CDR2 SVGAGI. This CDR3 spans 15 amino acids. V lost 2 bases and J lost 9, with 14 bases in between. The CDR3 region has the DNA TGTGCCAGCAGTTACGATCCGGGGCCGGCTTCACCCCTCCACTTT. It translates to CASSYDPGPASPLHF.

The CDR3 protein is CATQGGEFSPLHF. In DNA, the CDR3 is TGTGCCACCCAGGGGGGCGAATTTTCACCCCTCCACTTT. The rearrangement joins TRBV9 to TRBJ1-6, with 7 bases identical to TRBD1. Per the germline V gene, CDR1 is SGDLS and CDR2 is YYNGEE. The length of the CDR3 is 13 residues. V lost 9 bases to trimming and J lost 9 bases; unmatched junction nucleotides: 9.

This chain links TRBV7-2 with TRBJ2-3, with unresolved D. Germline CDR1 SGHTA, CDR2 FQGNSA. CDR3 length equals 13 residues. Trimming cost V 1 base and J 3 bases, with 5 bases left between them. The CDR3 DNA reads TGTGCCAGCAGCTTAGACCGGACAGATACGCAGTATTTT. This sequence encodes CASSLDRTDTQYF. Together with reference TRBV7-2 and TRBJ2-3, the CDR3 gives the full variable domain: GAGVSQSPSNKVTEKGKDVELRCDPISGHTALYWYRQSLGQGLEFLIYFQGNSAPDKSGLPSDRFSAERTGGSVSTLTIQRTQQEDSAVYLCASSLDRTDTQYFGPGTRLTVL.